The T cell receptor (beta chain) under discussion was sequenced for a study of T cells in localized non-small cell lung cancer. Notes on the study in general: There were a median roughly 60 of the top 100 tumor clones appearing in adjacent lung. Heterogeneity within the tumor remains possible, as just one region underwent sequencing.

Sequencing was performed with immunoSEQ multiplex PCR; in TCRdb, only in-frame clones are kept and a portion is missing. In the table there are 90,000 or so clones, about nine tenths of which are singletons. Note on this clone: The target antigen is unknown.

Trimming took 8 bases from V and 12 from J; bases not matched to a gene: 10. CDR3 length: 11 residues. The V gene's germline CDR1 is MDHEN and CDR2 SYDVKM. The clonotype originates from a man aged 40 to 70 with stage I squamous cell lung carcinoma. The genes are TRBV28 and TRBJ2-7; TRBD1 matches at 7 bases. Here the sequenced sample was peripheral blood, taken before any cancer treatment. The chain's CDR3 is CASGPRGRLYF. Here the CDR3 DNA reads TGTGCCAGCGGACCTAGGGGGCGCTTGTACTTC.